This T cell receptor (beta chain) stems from a study of identical twins. The study, taken as a whole, reports: Conclusions were based on cross-sectional statistical analysis, without following the same donors. The authors noted that invariant MAIT and iNKT cells could partly confound zero-insertion analyses.

V was clipped by 6 bases and J by 8 bases; unmatched bases: 9. The CDR3 is 14 residues long. Germline loops: CDR1 SNHLY, CDR2 FYNNEI. In its sample, this clonotype was seen a few times. Its antigen remains unknown. One entry per CDR3 protein results from TCRdb running MiXCR on the 5' RACE reads. This table has 250,000 to 350,000 distinct CDR3 sequences, roughly 8.6% appearing once. These same records also appear under a second study, on yellow fever vaccine responses in identical twins.

V usage is TRBV2 and J usage is TRBJ1-4, with TRBD1 matching 7 bases. The sequenced material came from memory (CD45RO+) T cells sorted from blood. This receptor was taken from a young woman in good health. Here the CDR3 DNA reads TGTGCCAGCAGGGAGACAGGGATCGGAGAAAAACTGTTTTTT. This sequence encodes CASRETGIGEKLFF.